This T cell receptor beta chain was captured in a study of blood T cell repertoires in COVID-19. Turning to the study itself: The samples span acute and convalescent COVID-19 from the United States, Italy and Spain. PBMCs, B-cell-depleted T cells, or T cells provided the cDNA or gDNA that made up the material.

In the authors' methods: Counts of nucleated cells, estimated from reference gene primer amplification, were obtained. Here immunoSEQ multiplex PCR was the method, and the copy in TCRdb shows in-frame clones only, minus some. V, J and clone size reflect that table, while D and trimming were determined from the DNA. The sample includes about 200,000 clones, 85% to 90% of them seen just once. Trimming cost V 1 base and J 5 bases; bases outside gene matches: 7. Germline V gene lookup returns CDR1 MGHRA and CDR2 YSYEKL. This CDR3 spans 15 amino acids. This clonotype was obtained from a man aged 45-60 years with acute or convalescent COVID-19. The sequencing input was peripheral blood. The chain joins TRBV4-1 to TRBJ1-2; TRBD1 aligns across 7 bases. The CDR3 DNA is TGCGCCAGCAGCCAAGGACAGGGTGGGACGTATGGCTACACCTTC. Its protein product is CASSQGQGGTYGYTF.